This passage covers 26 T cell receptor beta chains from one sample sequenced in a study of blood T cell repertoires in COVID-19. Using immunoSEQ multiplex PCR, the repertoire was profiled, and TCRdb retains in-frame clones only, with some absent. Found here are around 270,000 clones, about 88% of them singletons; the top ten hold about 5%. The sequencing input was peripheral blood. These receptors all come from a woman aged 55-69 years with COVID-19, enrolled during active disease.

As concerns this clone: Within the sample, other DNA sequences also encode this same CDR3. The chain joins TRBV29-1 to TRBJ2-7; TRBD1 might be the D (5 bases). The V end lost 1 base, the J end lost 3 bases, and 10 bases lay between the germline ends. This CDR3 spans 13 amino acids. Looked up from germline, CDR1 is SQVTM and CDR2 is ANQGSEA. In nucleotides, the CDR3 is TGCAGCGTTGAAGGTCAGGGTGGCTACGAGCAGTACTTC. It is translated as CSVEGQGGYEQYF.

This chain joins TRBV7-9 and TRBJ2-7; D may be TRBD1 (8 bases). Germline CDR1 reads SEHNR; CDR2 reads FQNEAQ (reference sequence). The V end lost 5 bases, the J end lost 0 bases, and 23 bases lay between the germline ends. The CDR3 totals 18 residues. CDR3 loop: CASSGESSGDRRSYEQYF. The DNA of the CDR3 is TGTGCCAGCAGCGGGGAATCGAGCGGGGACAGGCGCTCCTACGAGCAGTACTTC. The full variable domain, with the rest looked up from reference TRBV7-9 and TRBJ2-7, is DTGVSQNPRHKITKRGQNVTFRCDPISEHNRLYWYRQTLGQGPEFLTYFQNEAQLEKSRLLSDRFSAERPKGSFSTLEIQRTEQGDSAMYLCASSGESSGDRRSYEQYFGPGTRLTVT.

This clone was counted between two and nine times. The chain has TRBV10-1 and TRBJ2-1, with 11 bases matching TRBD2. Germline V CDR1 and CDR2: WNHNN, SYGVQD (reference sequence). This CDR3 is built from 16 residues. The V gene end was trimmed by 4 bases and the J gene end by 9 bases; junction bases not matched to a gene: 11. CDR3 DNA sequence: TGCGCCAGCAGTGGGGGGACTAGCGGTATAGGGCGTGAGCAGTTCTTC. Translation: CASSGGTSGIGREQFF.

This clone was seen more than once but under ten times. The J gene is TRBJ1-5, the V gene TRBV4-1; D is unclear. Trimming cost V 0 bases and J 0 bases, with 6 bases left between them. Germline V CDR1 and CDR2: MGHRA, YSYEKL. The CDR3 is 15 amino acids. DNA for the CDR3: TGCGCCAGCAGCCAAGAAGTAGTTAGCAATCAGCCCCAGCATTTT. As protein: CASSQEVVSNQPQHF.

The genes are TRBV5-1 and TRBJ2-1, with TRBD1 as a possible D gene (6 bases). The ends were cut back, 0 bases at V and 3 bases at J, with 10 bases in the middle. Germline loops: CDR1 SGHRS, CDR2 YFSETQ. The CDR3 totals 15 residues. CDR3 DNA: TGCGCCAGCAGCTTGGCCCAGGGGAGCTACAATGAGCAGTTCTTC. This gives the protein CASSLAQGSYNEQFF.

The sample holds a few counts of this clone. The CDR3 DNA is TGTGCCAGCAGTTCCCCGGCCCTAGGAGGGCAGCCCCAGCATTTT. Its protein product is CASSSPALGGQPQHF. V and J are TRBV28 and TRBJ1-5; D is uncertain. The V gene lost 4 bases and the J gene lost 7 bases, with 17 bases spanning the gap. CDR1 and CDR2 from the germline V gene are MDHEN and SYDVKM. The CDR3 sequence is 15 residues long.

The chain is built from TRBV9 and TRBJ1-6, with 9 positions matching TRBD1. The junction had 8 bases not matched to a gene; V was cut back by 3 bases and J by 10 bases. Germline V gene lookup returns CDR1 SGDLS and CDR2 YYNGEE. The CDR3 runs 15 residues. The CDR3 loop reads CASSAPGQGNSPLHF. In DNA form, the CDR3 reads TGTGCCAGCAGCGCCCCGGGACAGGGTAACTCACCCCTCCACTTT.

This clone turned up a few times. The CDR3 DNA reads TGTGCCAGCAGCCGGGGGACTTCGCAGTACTTC. This codes for CASSRGTSQYF. This rearrangement joins TRBV12-3 or TRBV12-4 to TRBJ2-7, with D maybe TRBD2 (6 bases). Trimming cost V 6 bases and J 9 bases, with 12 bases left between them. The length of the CDR3 is 11 residues.

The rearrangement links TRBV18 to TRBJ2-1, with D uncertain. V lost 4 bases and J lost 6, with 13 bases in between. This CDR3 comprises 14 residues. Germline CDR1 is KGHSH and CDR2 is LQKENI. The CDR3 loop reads CASSRSTVSNEQFF. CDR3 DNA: TGTGCCAGCTCACGCTCTACAGTGAGCAATGAGCAGTTCTTC.

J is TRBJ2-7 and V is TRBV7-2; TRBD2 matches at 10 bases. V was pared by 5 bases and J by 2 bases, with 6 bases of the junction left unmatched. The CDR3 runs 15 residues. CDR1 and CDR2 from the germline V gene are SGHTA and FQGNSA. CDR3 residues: CASSPRAGGAYEQYF. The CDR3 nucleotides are TGTGCCAGCAGCCCAAGAGCGGGAGGGGCCTACGAGCAGTACTTC. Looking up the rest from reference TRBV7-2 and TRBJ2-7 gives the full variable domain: GAGVSQSPSNKVTEKGKDVELRCDPISGHTALYWYRQSLGQGLEFLIYFQGNSAPDKSGLPSDRFSAERTGGSVSTLTIQRTQQEDSAVYLCASSPRAGGAYEQYFGPGTRLTVT.

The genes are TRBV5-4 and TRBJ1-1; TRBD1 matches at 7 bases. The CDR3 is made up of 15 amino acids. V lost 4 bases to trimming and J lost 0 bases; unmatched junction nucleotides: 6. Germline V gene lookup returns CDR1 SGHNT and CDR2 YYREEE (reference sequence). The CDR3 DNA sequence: TGTGCCAGCAGCCCGGTGGGACAGTTGAACACTGAAGCTTTCTTT. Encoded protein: CASSPVGQLNTEAFF.

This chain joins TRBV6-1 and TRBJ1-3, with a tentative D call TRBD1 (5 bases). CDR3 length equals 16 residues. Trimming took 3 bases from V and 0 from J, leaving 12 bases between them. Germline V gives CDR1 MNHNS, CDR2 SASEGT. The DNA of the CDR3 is TGTGCCAGCAGTGATGGGGGGTCCCTCTCTGGAAACACCATATATTTT. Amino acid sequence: CASSDGGSLSGNTIYF.

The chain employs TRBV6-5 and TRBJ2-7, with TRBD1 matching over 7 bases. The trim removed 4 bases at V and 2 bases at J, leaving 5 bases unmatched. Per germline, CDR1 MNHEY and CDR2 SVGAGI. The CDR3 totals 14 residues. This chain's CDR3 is CASSSRQGPYEQYF. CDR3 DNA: TGTGCCAGCAGTTCAAGACAGGGTCCCTACGAGCAGTACTTC.

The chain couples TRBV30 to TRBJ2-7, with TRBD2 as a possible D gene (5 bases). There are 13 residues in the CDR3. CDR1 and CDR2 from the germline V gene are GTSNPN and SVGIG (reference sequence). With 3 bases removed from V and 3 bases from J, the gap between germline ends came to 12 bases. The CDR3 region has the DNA TGTGCCTGGAGCACCTCCCGGGACTACGAGCAGTACTTC. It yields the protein CAWSTSRDYEQYF.

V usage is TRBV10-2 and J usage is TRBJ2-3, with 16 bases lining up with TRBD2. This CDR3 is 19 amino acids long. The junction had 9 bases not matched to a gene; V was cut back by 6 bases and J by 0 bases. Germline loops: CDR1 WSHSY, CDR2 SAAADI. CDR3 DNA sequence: TGCGCCAGCAGCCTTACCGGGACTAGCGGGAGGGGGAGCACAGATACGCAGTATTTT. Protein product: CASSLTGTSGRGSTDTQYF.

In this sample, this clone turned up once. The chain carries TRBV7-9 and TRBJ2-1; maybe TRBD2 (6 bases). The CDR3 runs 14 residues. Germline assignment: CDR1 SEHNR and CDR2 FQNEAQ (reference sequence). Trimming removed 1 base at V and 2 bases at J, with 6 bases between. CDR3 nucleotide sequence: TGTGCCAGCAGCTTAGGGAGGGCCTACAATGAGCAGTTCTTC. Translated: CASSLGRAYNEQFF.

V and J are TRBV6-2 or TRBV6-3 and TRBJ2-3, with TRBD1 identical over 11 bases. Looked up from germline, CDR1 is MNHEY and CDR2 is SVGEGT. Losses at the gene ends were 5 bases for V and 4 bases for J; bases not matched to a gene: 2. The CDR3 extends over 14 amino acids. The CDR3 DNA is TGTGCCAGCAGTCGGACAGGGGGCGCAGATACGCAGTATTTT. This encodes CASSRTGGADTQYF.

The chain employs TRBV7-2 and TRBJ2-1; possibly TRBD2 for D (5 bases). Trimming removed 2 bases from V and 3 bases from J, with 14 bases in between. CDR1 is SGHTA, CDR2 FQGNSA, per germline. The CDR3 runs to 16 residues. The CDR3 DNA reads TGTGCCAGCAGCTTACTGGGCGGGCCGCACTACAATGAGCAGTTCTTC. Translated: CASSLLGGPHYNEQFF.

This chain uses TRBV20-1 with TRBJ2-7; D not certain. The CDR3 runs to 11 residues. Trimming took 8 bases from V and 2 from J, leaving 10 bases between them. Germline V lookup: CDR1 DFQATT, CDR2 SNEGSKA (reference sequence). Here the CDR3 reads CSTQAAYEQYF. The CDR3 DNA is TGCAGTACCCAAGCCGCCTACGAGCAGTACTTC.

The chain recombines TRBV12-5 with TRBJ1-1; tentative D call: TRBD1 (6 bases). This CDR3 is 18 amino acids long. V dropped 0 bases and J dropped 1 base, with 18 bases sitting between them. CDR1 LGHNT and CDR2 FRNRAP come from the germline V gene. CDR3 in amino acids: CASGLVRVVRGRNTEAFF. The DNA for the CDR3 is TGTGCTAGTGGTTTGGTACGCGTCGTCAGGGGTCGGAACACTGAAGCTTTCTTT.

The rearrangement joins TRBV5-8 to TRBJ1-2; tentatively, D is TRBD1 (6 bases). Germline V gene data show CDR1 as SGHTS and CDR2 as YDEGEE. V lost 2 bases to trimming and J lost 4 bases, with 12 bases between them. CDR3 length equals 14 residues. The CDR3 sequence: CASSLPGARYGYTF. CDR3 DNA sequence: TGTGCCAGCAGCTTACCAGGGGCGCGCTATGGCTACACCTTC.

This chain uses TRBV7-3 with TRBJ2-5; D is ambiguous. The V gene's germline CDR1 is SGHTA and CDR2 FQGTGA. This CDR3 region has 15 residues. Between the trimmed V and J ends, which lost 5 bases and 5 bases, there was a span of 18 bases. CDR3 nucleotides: TGTGCCAGCAGCCCATATAATTCCCCCGGGGAGACCCAGTACTTC. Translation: CASSPYNSPGETQYF.

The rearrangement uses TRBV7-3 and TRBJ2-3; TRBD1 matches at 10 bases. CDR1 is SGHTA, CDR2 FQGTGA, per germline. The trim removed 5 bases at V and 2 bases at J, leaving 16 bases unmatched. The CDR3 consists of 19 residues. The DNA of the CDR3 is TGTGCCAGCAGCCAAAAGGAGACAGGGGGCTCCGCAATCACAGATACGCAGTATTTT. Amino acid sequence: CASSQKETGGSAITDTQYF.

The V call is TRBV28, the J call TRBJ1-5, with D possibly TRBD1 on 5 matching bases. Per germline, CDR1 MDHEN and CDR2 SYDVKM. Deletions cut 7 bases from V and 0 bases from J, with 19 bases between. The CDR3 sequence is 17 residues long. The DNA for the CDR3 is TGTGCCAGCACTCCGACTGCTCAGGGCATTAGCAATCAGCCCCAGCATTTT. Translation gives CASTPTAQGISNQPQHF.

The CDR3 DNA reads TGTGCCAGTAGTATCCGGCAGGGGGCTGAAGCTTTCTTT. It yields the protein CASSIRQGAEAFF. The chain uses TRBV19 and TRBJ1-1; 7 positions agree with TRBD1. Per germline, CDR1 LNHDA and CDR2 SQIVND (reference sequence). The CDR3 totals 13 residues. V lost 3 bases and J lost 6; bases outside the gene matches: 4.

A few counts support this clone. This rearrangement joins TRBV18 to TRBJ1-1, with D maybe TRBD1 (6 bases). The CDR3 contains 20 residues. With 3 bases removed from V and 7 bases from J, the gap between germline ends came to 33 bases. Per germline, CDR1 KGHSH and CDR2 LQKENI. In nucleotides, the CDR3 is TGTGCCAGCTCACCCTTAAGGACGCTCGGGGGGCAGGACAAAGAAGGTGAAGCTTTCTTT. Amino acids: CASSPLRTLGGQDKEGEAFF.